This entry lists 8 T cell receptor beta chains sequenced from one sample in a study of cytomegalovirus exposure and HLA in healthy donors. Clones were read by immunoSEQ multiplex PCR, and TCRdb kept only the in-frame ones, dropping some. The data show about 110,000 clones, 95% seen once. Input material: PBMCs. These receptors originate from a woman in her late teens or twenties in good health and CMV-seronegative.

The chain combines TRBV5-1 with TRBJ2-1; the match to TRBD1 covers 8 bases. Germline values: CDR1 SGHRS, CDR2 YFSETQ. The CDR3 has 16 residues. J was trimmed by 9 bases and V by 2 bases; bases with no gene match: 13. In DNA form, the CDR3 reads TGCGCCAGCAGCTTCCGGGCCGGGCAGGGGGCCGGTGAGCAGTTCTTC. Its translation: CASSFRAGQGAGEQFF.

The gene calls are TRBV28 and TRBJ2-1; tentative D call: TRBD2 (5 bases). CDR3 size: 16 residues. The germline gives CDR1 MDHEN, CDR2 SYDVKM. The V gene lost 4 bases and the J gene lost 4 bases, with 17 bases spanning the gap. The DNA for the CDR3 is TGTGCCAGCAGTTGGTTCGGCCTCGGGGTTTACAATGAGCAGTTCTTC. The encoded protein is CASSWFGLGVYNEQFF.

The rearrangement joins TRBV7-9 to TRBJ2-2, with 9 bases that match TRBD2. Germline CDR1 and CDR2: SEHNR and FQNEAQ (reference sequence). Trimming removed 6 bases from V and 3 bases from J; junction bases left unmatched: 8. The CDR3 is made up of 16 amino acids. The CDR3 region is CASRESGGSHTGELFF. The CDR3 bases are TGTGCCAGCAGGGAAAGCGGGGGGTCGCACACCGGGGAGCTGTTTTTT.

The chain couples TRBV4-1 to TRBJ1-6; D uncertain. The germline V and J ends were trimmed by 2 bases and 8 bases, with 7 bases remaining between them. The CDR3 loop spans 13 amino acids. Germline values: CDR1 MGHRA, CDR2 YSYEKL. The CDR3 is CASSQKLDSPLHF. In DNA, the CDR3 is TGCGCCAGCAGCCAAAAACTGGATTCACCCCTCCACTTT.

V usage is TRBV6-1 and J usage is TRBJ2-6; possible D gene TRBD2, 6 bases. The V end lost 3 bases, the J end lost 4 bases, and 10 bases lay between the germline ends. The CDR3 is made up of 15 amino acids. Germline CDR1 and CDR2: MNHNS and SASEGT. CDR3 sequence reads: CASSEEGAGANVLTF. The CDR3 DNA is TGTGCCAGCAGTGAGGAGGGCGCGGGGGCCAACGTCCTGACTTTC.

The chain links TRBV7-9 to TRBJ1-1, with D unclear. The CDR3 consists of 14 residues. The V end lost 5 bases, the J end lost 1 base, and 11 bases lay between the germline ends. Germline V gene sequence: CDR1 SEHNR, CDR2 FQNEAQ (reference sequence). The CDR3 nucleotides read TGTGCCAGCAGCCAAGAGAGTAAGAACACTGAAGCTTTCTTT. This sequence encodes CASSQESKNTEAFF.

The rearrangement links TRBV13 to TRBJ1-2; 7 bases line up with TRBD1. The CDR3 has 12 amino acids. V shed 5 bases and J 3 bases; nucleotides not matched to a gene: 0. Germline CDR1 reads PRHDT; CDR2 reads FYEKMQ (reference sequence). The CDR3, as DNA: TGTGCCAGCAGCGACAGGGACTATGGCTACACCTTC. Translated, it gives CASSDRDYGYTF. Drawing the rest from reference TRBV13 and TRBJ1-2, the complete variable domain is AAGVIQSPRHLIKEKRETATLKCYPIPRHDTVYWYQQGPGQDPQFLISFYEKMQSDKGSIPDRFSAQQFSDYHSELNMSSLELGDSALYFCASSDRDYGYTFGSGTRLTVV.

The chain is built from TRBV6-4 and TRBJ2-3, with a weak D call TRBD2 (6 bases). V lost 2 bases and J 0 bases, leaving 6 bases between the germline ends. The CDR3 has 14 residues. The germline gives CDR1 MRHNA, CDR2 SNTAGT. In DNA form, the CDR3 reads TGTGCCAGCAGTGACGGGACTAGCACAGATACGCAGTATTTT. Protein product: CASSDGTSTDTQYF.